The 17 T cell receptor beta chains in this list originate from one sample, sequenced in a study of cytomegalovirus exposure and HLA in healthy donors. Use of 60 Vbeta and 13 Jbeta primers characterized the PCR. Here immunoSEQ multiplex PCR was the method, and the copy in TCRdb shows in-frame clones only, minus some. The sample holds approximately 150,000 clones, about 80% seen once. Sequencing was carried out using PBMCs. The source of these receptors is a male donor in good health and CMV-seronegative.

This chain uses TRBV5-8 with TRBJ1-1; perhaps TRBD1 as D (6 bases). Germline CDR1 reads SGHTS; CDR2 reads YDEGEE. V lost 4 bases to trimming and J lost 7 bases, with 8 bases between them. The CDR3 loop spans 11 amino acids. The CDR3 coding sequence is TGTGCCAGCAGCCCAGGGGTTGAAGCTTTCTTT. It specifies CASSPGVEAFF.

The rearrangement links TRBV11-3 to TRBJ2-2, with D maybe TRBD2 (7 bases). The germline V and J ends were trimmed by 4 bases and 5 bases, with 14 bases remaining between them. Per germline, CDR1 SGHNT and CDR2 YENEEA. This CDR3 is 15 amino acids long. CDR3 sequence reads: CASSSKGGETGELFF. CDR3 DNA sequence: TGTGCCAGCAGCTCAAAGGGGGGGGAGACCGGGGAGCTGTTTTTT.

V and J are TRBV5-4 and TRBJ2-3; 7 bases are shared with TRBD2. Per the germline V gene, CDR1 is SGHNT and CDR2 is YYREEE (reference sequence). Trimming cost V 5 bases and J 3 bases; bases outside gene matches: 15. This CDR3 region has 17 residues. The CDR3 sequence: CASRRGVAGLITDTQYF. In DNA form, the CDR3 reads TGTGCCAGCAGAAGAGGCGTAGCGGGCCTTATAACAGATACGCAGTATTTT.

The chain uses TRBV9 and TRBJ1-2; D is ambiguous. The CDR3 is 14 residues long. V dropped 3 bases and J dropped 4 bases, with 13 bases sitting between them. Germline V CDR1 and CDR2: SGDLS, YYNGEE. CDR3 nucleotide sequence: TGTGCCAGCAGCGCGGAGGGCCTCGGCTATGGCTACACCTTC. The encoded protein is CASSAEGLGYGYTF. Full variable domain (missing parts from reference TRBV9 and TRBJ1-2): DSGVTQTPKHLITATGQRVTLRCSPRSGDLSVYWYQQSLDQGLQFLIQYYNGEERAKGNILERFSAQQFPDLHSELNLSSLELGDSALYFCASSAEGLGYGYTFGSGTRLTVV.

The chain joins TRBV6-1 to TRBJ1-2; TRBD1 matches 7 bases. The CDR3 totals 14 residues. Germline-derived CDR1 and CDR2 are MNHNS and SASEGT. V lost 6 bases to trimming and J lost 3 bases; unmatched junction nucleotides: 7. CDR3 amino acids: CASRNTGAYYGYTF. In DNA form, the CDR3 reads TGTGCCAGCAGAAATACAGGGGCTTACTATGGCTACACCTTC.

The chain has TRBV19 and TRBJ2-3; TRBD2 is a possible D gene (6 bases). The CDR3 is made up of 16 amino acids. V lost 1 base and J 2 bases, leaving 13 bases between the germline ends. The germline V gene encodes CDR1 LNHDA and CDR2 SQIVND (reference sequence). As DNA, the CDR3 is TGTGCCAGTAGTATAGCCCGGGACTGGAACACAGATACGCAGTATTTT. It translates to CASSIARDWNTDTQYF.

The chain couples TRBV19 to TRBJ2-3, with D maybe TRBD1 (6 bases). The CDR3 runs to 13 residues. V gave up 10 bases and J gave up 0 bases, with 11 bases separating them. CDR1 and CDR2 (germline): LNHDA, SQIVND (reference sequence). CDR3 region: CATGTLSTDTQYF. DNA for the CDR3: TGTGCCACGGGGACACTTAGCACAGATACGCAGTATTTT.

V is TRBV6-5 and J is TRBJ2-2; TRBD2 agrees at 7 bases. Germline CDR1 MNHEY, CDR2 SVGAGI. The CDR3 is 14 residues long. V lost 8 bases to trimming and J lost 5 bases; unmatched junction nucleotides: 8. In nucleotides, the CDR3 is TGTGCCAGCCTCGGGGAGGGGTGGACCGGGGAGCTGTTTTTT. Residues: CASLGEGWTGELFF.

The J gene is TRBJ1-6, the V gene TRBV9, with 8 positions matching TRBD1. This CDR3 is 15 amino acids long. The V and J ends lost 6 bases and 8 bases, in that order; junction bases with no gene match: 10. The germline V gene encodes CDR1 SGDLS and CDR2 YYNGEE. The CDR3 nucleotides read TGTGCCAGCACCCGGACAGGGATACTAGATTCACCCCTCCACTTT. Amino acid sequence: CASTRTGILDSPLHF. Based on the CDR3 plus reference TRBV9 and TRBJ1-6, the full variable domain is DSGVTQTPKHLITATGQRVTLRCSPRSGDLSVYWYQQSLDQGLQFLIQYYNGEERAKGNILERFSAQQFPDLHSELNLSSLELGDSALYFCASTRTGILDSPLHFGNGTRLTVT.

V and J are TRBV7-9 and TRBJ1-1; D is possibly TRBD1 (6 bases). CDR1 and CDR2 from the germline V gene are SEHNR and FQNEAQ (reference sequence). The CDR3 covers 14 residues. The germline V and J ends were trimmed by 5 bases and 7 bases, with 17 bases remaining between them. DNA of the CDR3: TGTGCCAGCAGCCCCCGGGGGGGGCAGGATGAAGCTTTCTTT. Its translation: CASSPRGGQDEAFF.

The J gene is TRBJ2-1, the V gene TRBV6-1; 9 bases map to TRBD1. The length of the CDR3 is 15 residues. Trimming at V came to 2 bases and at J to 7 bases, leaving 6 bases not matched to a gene. The V gene's germline CDR1 is MNHNS and CDR2 SASEGT. The CDR3 DNA reads TGTGCCAGCAGTGAAATGGGGACAGGGTTTAATGAGCAGTTCTTC. Protein: CASSEMGTGFNEQFF.

The chain combines TRBV6-1 with TRBJ1-2; 7 bases align to TRBD1. Germline V lookup: CDR1 MNHNS, CDR2 SASEGT. With 10 bases clipped from V and 6 bases from J, the junction kept 8 bases outside the gene matches. This CDR3 contains 12 residues. Here the CDR3 reads CATFRGDHGYTF. CDR3 coding DNA: TGTGCCACCTTCAGGGGGGATCATGGCTACACCTTC.

V usage is TRBV29-1 and J usage is TRBJ2-7; D is possibly TRBD1 (6 bases). CDR1 is SQVTM and CDR2 is ANQGSEA in the germline V gene. The CDR3 has 12 residues. Trimming took off 3 bases at V and 5 bases at J, with 11 bases between the two ends. The DNA of the CDR3 is TGCAGCGTTGACCAACAGGGTGACGAGCAGTACTTC. Translated, it gives CSVDQQGDEQYF.

This clone came up a few times. The V and J genes are TRBV19 and TRBJ1-2, with TRBD1 matching 7 bases. V lost 6 bases, J lost 7 bases, and 8 bases stayed unmatched. This CDR3 has 13 amino acids. Germline V gene data show CDR1 as LNHDA and CDR2 as SQIVND (reference sequence). The DNA of the CDR3 is TGTGCCAGTAGCATAACACAGGGGAGTGGCTACACCTTC. Protein: CASSITQGSGYTF.

As DNA, the CDR3 is TGCGCCAGCAGCTTCGGCTTAGGACAGGACCTCTATGGCTACACCTTC. Protein product: CASSFGLGQDLYGYTF. The chain uses TRBV5-1 and TRBJ1-2; the match to TRBD1 covers 7 bases. This CDR3 contains 16 residues. Germline V CDR1 and CDR2: SGHRS, YFSETQ. V was pared by 2 bases and J by 4 bases, with 11 bases of the junction left unmatched.

This clone is a singleton in its sample. The V call is TRBV7-9, the J call TRBJ1-6, with 7 bases fitting TRBD1. The junction had 13 bases not matched to a gene; V was cut back by 5 bases and J by 6 bases. Germline V lookup: CDR1 SEHNR, CDR2 FQNEAQ (reference sequence). There are 17 residues in the CDR3. The CDR3 region is CASSAVRGRSVNSPLHF. Written as DNA, the CDR3 is TGTGCCAGCAGCGCCGTCAGGGGGAGAAGTGTTAATTCACCCCTCCACTTT.

V is TRBV4-3 and J is TRBJ1-1; 7 bases fit TRBD1. Germline loops: CDR1 LGHNA, CDR2 YSLEER. J gave up 11 bases and V 0 bases, and 9 bases lay outside the gene matches. The CDR3 has 14 amino acids. In DNA form, the CDR3 reads TGCGCCAGCAGCCAAGATTCCGAGGGGGCGCGGGCTTTCTTT. As protein: CASSQDSEGARAFF.